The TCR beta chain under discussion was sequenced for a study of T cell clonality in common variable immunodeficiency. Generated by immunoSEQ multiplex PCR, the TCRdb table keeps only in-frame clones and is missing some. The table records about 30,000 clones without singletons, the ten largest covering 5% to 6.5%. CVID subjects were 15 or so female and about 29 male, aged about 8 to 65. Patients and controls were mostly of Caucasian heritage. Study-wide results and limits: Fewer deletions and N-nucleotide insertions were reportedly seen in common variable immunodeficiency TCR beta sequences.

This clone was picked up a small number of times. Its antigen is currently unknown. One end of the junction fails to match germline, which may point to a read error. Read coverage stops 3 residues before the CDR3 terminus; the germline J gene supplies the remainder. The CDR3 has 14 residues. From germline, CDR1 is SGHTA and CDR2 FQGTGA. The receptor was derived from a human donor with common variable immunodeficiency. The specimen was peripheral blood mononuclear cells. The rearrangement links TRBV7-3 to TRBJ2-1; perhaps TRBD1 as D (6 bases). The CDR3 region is CSSSFITGKDEQFF. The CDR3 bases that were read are TGTTCCAGCAGCTTTATCACAGGGAAGGATGAG.